Listed below are T cell receptor beta chains from one sample, sequenced in a study of CD8 T cells in ankylosing spondylitis. Each CDR3 protein gets one entry after TCRdb re-called the 5' RACE reads with MiXCR. Of 300,000 to 350,000 distinct CDR3 sequences listed, roughly 10% are singletons. Sequences were obtained from blood, either unsorted or a sorted T cell fraction (not recorded which). These receptors came from a female donor with ankylosing spondylitis or in good health (not recorded which). CDR3s include the opening cysteine and the closing phenylalanine or tryptophan. The order of the fields is J gene, clone size, V gene, D gene, CDR3 DNA, CDR3 protein. D genes are given only for firm matches. Size tells how often a clone was seen (once, few, many) or the class of an expanded clone, and some rows leave it out.

j_gene: TRBJ2-2; abundance: many; v_gene: TRBV6-1; d_gene: NA; CDR3nt: TGTGCCAGTAACCCCGATAATATAAACGGGGGAACCGGGGAGCTGTTTTTT; CDR3aa: CASNPDNINGGTGELFF
j_gene: TRBJ1-1; abundance: NA; v_gene: TRBV7-9; d_gene: NA; CDR3nt: TGTGCCAGCAGAGACAGCCTGAACACTGAAGCTTTCTTT; CDR3aa: CASRDSLNTEAFF
j_gene: TRBJ2-5; abundance: NA; v_gene: TRBV5-1; d_gene: NA; CDR3nt: TGCGCCAGCAGCCTACAGGGAACAAAAGAGACCCAGTACTTC; CDR3aa: CASSLQGTKETQYF
j_gene: TRBJ2-7; abundance: many; v_gene: TRBV28; d_gene: TRBD1; CDR3nt: TGTGCCAGCAGTAGCGTGACAGGGGGATCCTACGAGCAGTACTTC; CDR3aa: CASSSVTGGSYEQYF
j_gene: TRBJ1-3; abundance: many; v_gene: TRBV5-1; d_gene: NA; CDR3nt: TGCGCCAGCAGCTTGGAGGGGCAGGGGAACACCATATATTTT; CDR3aa: CASSLEGQGNTIYF
j_gene: TRBJ2-7; abundance: NA; v_gene: TRBV24-1; d_gene: NA; CDR3nt: TGTGCCACCAGTGACCAGCACGAGCAGTCCTTC; CDR3aa: CATSDQHEQSF
j_gene: TRBJ1-3; abundance: NA; v_gene: TRBV6-1; d_gene: NA; CDR3nt: TGTGCCAGCAGTCGGGACGCTGGAAACACCATATATTTT; CDR3aa: CASSRDAGNTIYF
j_gene: TRBJ1-5; abundance: NA; v_gene: TRBV27; d_gene: TRBD1; CDR3nt: TGTGCCAGCAGTCTAACCCCCGGGACAGAAAATCAGCCCCAGCATTTT; CDR3aa: CASSLTPGTENQPQHF
j_gene: TRBJ2-7; abundance: few; v_gene: TRBV29-1; d_gene: TRBD1; CDR3nt: TGCAGCGTTGACACCGGGACAGCTTACGAGCAGTACTTC; CDR3aa: CSVDTGTAYEQYF
j_gene: TRBJ1-5; abundance: few; v_gene: TRBV30; d_gene: NA; CDR3nt: TGTGCCTGGAGTAACGGGCGATTAGGGGATAGCAATCAGCCCCAGCATTTT; CDR3aa: CAWSNGRLGDSNQPQHF
j_gene: TRBJ1-4; abundance: few; v_gene: TRBV5-1; d_gene: NA; CDR3nt: TGCGCCAGCAGCCAGGCCCCCGAGGAAAAACTGTTTTTT; CDR3aa: CASSQAPEEKLFF
j_gene: TRBJ1-2; abundance: NA; v_gene: TRBV3-1; d_gene: TRBD1; CDR3nt: TGTGCCAGCAGCCACGGAGGGGGCGGTTATGGCTACACCTTC; CDR3aa: CASSHGGGGYGYTF
j_gene: TRBJ2-1; abundance: many; v_gene: TRBV20-1; d_gene: NA; CDR3nt: TGCAGTGCTAGGCGCAATGAGCAGTTCTTC; CDR3aa: CSARRNEQFF
j_gene: TRBJ2-1; abundance: many; v_gene: TRBV7-3; d_gene: TRBD2; CDR3nt: TGTGCCAGCAGCTTGGGACTAGCGGAGGATAATGAGCAGTTCTTC; CDR3aa: CASSLGLAEDNEQFF
j_gene: TRBJ2-2; abundance: NA; v_gene: TRBV6-1; d_gene: TRBD2; CDR3nt: TGTGCCAGCACTGGTCTAGCGGGGGGGCGGACCGGGGAGCTGTTTTTT; CDR3aa: CASTGLAGGRTGELFF
j_gene: TRBJ2-1; abundance: NA; v_gene: TRBV7-9; d_gene: NA; CDR3nt: TGTGCCAGCAGCTTAGGGGTGATGGGTTTCAATGAGCAGTTCTTC; CDR3aa: CASSLGVMGFNEQFF